This passage covers 29 T cell receptor beta chains from one sample sequenced in a study of blood T cells in healthy people across ages. A second about 6 to 12 cycle PCR used barcoded and J-beta primers. A single record per CDR3 protein comes from TCRdb applying MiXCR to the 5' RACE reads. The sample has roughly 700,000 distinct CDR3 sequences; about 30% are singletons. Sequencing was done on a sample of blood. The receptors stem from an elderly woman in good health.

This clonotype was recorded at least ten times. The chain links TRBV5-1 to TRBJ2-3, with 7 bases matching TRBD2. Germline CDR1 is SGHRS and CDR2 is YFSETQ. The CDR3 spans 14 residues. Germline trimming cut 0 bases from V and 5 bases from J; bases unmatched to any gene: 3. CDR3 sequence reads: CASSLVAGVDTQYF. The CDR3 DNA is TGCGCCAGCAGCTTGGTTGCGGGGGTAGATACGCAGTATTTT. Using reference TRBV5-1 and TRBJ2-3 for the parts outside the CDR3, the full variable domain is KAGVTQTPRYLIKTRGQQVTLSCSPISGHRSVSWYQQTPGQGLQFLFEYFSETQRNKGNFPGRFSGRQFSNSRSEMNVSTLELGDSALYLCASSLVAGVDTQYFGPGTRLTVL.

This clonotype was seen many times. The chain has TRBV5-1 and TRBJ2-1; 8 nucleotides align to TRBD1. The germline CDR1 and CDR2 sequences are SGHRS and YFSETQ. The CDR3 runs 15 residues. V lost 0 bases and J lost 2; bases outside the gene matches: 1. In nucleotides, the CDR3 is TGCGCCAGCAGCTTGGCCAGGGGGCCCTACAATGAGCAGTTCTTC. Translated, it gives CASSLARGPYNEQFF.

This clonotype was counted at least ten times. The chain links TRBV7-2 to TRBJ2-5; D remains unclear. The CDR3 runs to 12 residues. Germline V gene lookup returns CDR1 SGHTA and CDR2 FQGNSA. Trimming pared 4 bases from V and 5 bases from J, leaving 8 bases between. CDR3 DNA: TGTGCCAGCAGCTCCGTCTTGGAGACCCAGTACTTC. Amino acid sequence: CASSSVLETQYF.

V usage is TRBV5-4 and J usage is TRBJ2-3, with 12 positions matching TRBD1. Trimming cost V 4 bases and J 4 bases; bases outside gene matches: 4. The germline V gene encodes CDR1 SGHNT and CDR2 YYREEE (reference sequence). This CDR3 contains 15 residues. The CDR3: CASSPGQGASDTQYF. The CDR3 DNA is TGTGCCAGCAGCCCGGGACAGGGGGCTTCAGATACGCAGTATTTT.

This clonotype was observed many times. The V and J genes are TRBV27 and TRBJ2-5, with D unresolved. Germline V CDR1 and CDR2: MNHEY, SMNVEV (reference sequence). The V end was cut by 2 bases, the J end by 6 bases, with 10 bases between. The CDR3 runs 13 residues. Here the CDR3 reads CASSLVGSQTQYF. The DNA of the CDR3 is TGTGCCAGCAGTTTAGTAGGGTCTCAGACCCAGTACTTC.

The chain is built from TRBV28 and TRBJ2-5; 8 nucleotides line up with TRBD1. CDR1 MDHEN and CDR2 SYDVKM come from the germline V gene. V lost 7 bases and J lost 4; bases outside the gene matches: 14. CDR3 length equals 16 residues. CDR3 coding DNA: TGTGCCAGCAACCTTGGAACCCAGGGGGCGGGAGAGACCCAGTACTTC. It specifies CASNLGTQGAGETQYF.

This clonotype was picked up one time. The J gene is TRBJ1-6, the V gene TRBV6-2 or TRBV6-3; TRBD1 is a possible D gene (5 bases). The CDR3 covers 17 residues. Germline V lookup: CDR1 MNHEY, CDR2 SVGEGT. The V end lost 6 bases, the J end lost 0 bases, and 15 bases lay between the germline ends. This chain's CDR3 is CASSHGARSSYNSPLHF. DNA for the CDR3: TGTGCCAGCAGCCACGGGGCCAGGAGCTCCTATAATTCACCCCTCCACTTT.

This clonotype was seen a handful of times. V usage is TRBV18 and J usage is TRBJ1-6; D is ambiguous. The germline CDR1 and CDR2 sequences are KGHSH and LQKENI. Trimming left V 2 bases short and J 7 bases short, with 9 bases between. CDR3 length: 14 residues. In nucleotides, the CDR3 is TGTGCCAGCTCACCAGGAGACGGAAATTCACCCCTCCACTTT. Its protein is CASSPGDGNSPLHF.

About this clonotype: This sequence may be a read error, since a much larger clone differs from it by one base. V gene TRBV5-1 combines with J gene TRBJ2-3; 12 nucleotides align to TRBD2. The length of the CDR3 is 16 residues. CDR1 SGHRS and CDR2 YFSETQ come from the germline V gene. V lost 5 bases to trimming and J lost 2 bases; unmatched junction nucleotides: 6. The CDR3: CASRPPSGGATDTQYF. The DNA for the CDR3 is TGCGCCAGCAGGCCCCCTAGCGGGGGGGCCACAGATACGCAGTATTTT.

To note about this clonotype: At one end the junction does not follow the germline gene, possibly because of a read error. CDR3 loop: CASSVEGEGTQCF. Here the CDR3 DNA reads TGTGCCAGCAGCGTGGAAGGGGAGGGGACCCAGTGCTTC. This chain connects TRBV9 to TRBJ2-7; 7 positions match TRBD2. The length of the CDR3 is 13 residues. The germline V gene has CDR1 SGDLS and CDR2 YYNGEE.

Details on this clonotype: Just one base apart from a much larger clone, this may be a read error. V is TRBV20-1 and J is TRBJ2-3; 9 positions agree with TRBD1. The CDR3 runs to 15 residues. Germline values: CDR1 DFQATT, CDR2 SNEGSKA (reference sequence). The CDR3 is CGATPGTGQVDTQYF. CDR3 DNA: TGCGGTGCTACCCCCGGGACAGGGCAGGTGGATACGCAGTATTTT.

Many counts were recorded for this clonotype. CDR3 sequence: CASSSTQGARDTQYF. CDR3 sequence (DNA): TGTGCCAGCAGCTCTACCCAGGGGGCGAGAGATACGCAGTATTTT. The chain combines TRBV7-2 with TRBJ2-3; 8 bases agree with TRBD1. J gave up 5 bases and V 4 bases, and 8 bases lay outside the gene matches. The CDR3 spans 15 residues. Germline V gives CDR1 SGHTA, CDR2 FQGNSA.

This clonotype occurred many times. This may be a read error: a much more frequent sequence differs by one nucleotide. V gene TRBV12-3 or TRBV12-4 combines with J gene TRBJ2-7; maybe TRBD1 (7 bases). The V and J ends lost 2 bases and 4 bases respectively, with 18 bases between them. The CDR3 runs to 16 residues. The CDR3 DNA reads as TGTGCCAGCAGTTTACAAAGAATGCAGGGGGGATACGAGCAGTACTTC. It codes for CASSLQRMQGGYEQYF.

This clonotype came up a few times. The chain recombines TRBV9 with TRBJ1-4; no clear D gene. The V end lost 4 bases, the J end lost 5 bases, and 15 bases lay between the germline ends. The germline gives CDR1 SGDLS, CDR2 YYNGEE. The CDR3 is 15 amino acids. The CDR3 region is CASSPAGGVNEKLFF. As DNA, the CDR3 is TGTGCCAGCAGCCCCGCGGGAGGTGTGAATGAAAAACTGTTTTTT.

This clonotype was found many times. J is TRBJ2-3 and V is TRBV4-2; D is ambiguous. This CDR3 region has 15 residues. Germline loops: CDR1 LGHNA, CDR2 YNFKEQ. V gave up 2 bases and J gave up 0 bases, with 9 bases separating them. CDR3 DNA sequence: TGTGCCAGCAGCCAAACTCGCCTCAGCACAGATACGCAGTATTTT. This encodes CASSQTRLSTDTQYF.

As concerns this clonotype: At one end, the junction sequence differs from germline, possibly due to a read error. The chain is built from TRBV11-1 and TRBJ2-3; perhaps TRBD2 as D (5 bases). Germline values: CDR1 SGHAT, CDR2 FQDESV (reference sequence). CDR3 length: 13 residues. CDR3 in DNA: TGTACCAGCAGCTTGGGAGGCACAGATACGCAGTATTTT. Its protein is CTSSLGGTDTQYF.

This clonotype was observed a few times. The genes are TRBV20-1 and TRBJ1-2; 9 positions match TRBD1. The germline V gene encodes CDR1 DFQATT and CDR2 SNEGSKA (reference sequence). This CDR3 region has 13 residues. V shed 6 bases, J shed 8 bases, and the junction held 10 bases outside the gene matches. CDR3 protein: CSALGGTGNGYTF. The CDR3 nucleotides are TGCAGTGCGCTTGGGGGGACAGGGAACGGCTACACCTTC.

J is TRBJ2-1 and V is TRBV18; 8 positions agree with TRBD1. There are 16 residues in the CDR3. J was trimmed by 6 bases and V by 3 bases; bases with no gene match: 10. Germline CDR1 and CDR2: KGHSH and LQKENI. The CDR3 is CASSPPGQVRGNEQFF. CDR3 in DNA: TGTGCCAGCTCACCGCCGGGACAGGTCCGCGGCAATGAGCAGTTCTTC.

This clonotype was observed a single time. The DNA for the CDR3 is TGTGCCACCAGCAGCAGACAGGGGGGCGAGCAGTACTTC. The encoded protein is CATSSRQGGEQYF. This chain links TRBV15 with TRBJ2-7; 9 bases agree with TRBD1. CDR1 is LNHNV, CDR2 YYDKDF, per germline (reference sequence). This CDR3 comprises 13 residues. The ends lost 3 bases at V and 6 bases at J; junction bases unmatched: 3. The entire variable domain, with the rest obtained from reference TRBV15 and TRBJ2-7, is as follows: DAMVIQNPRYQVTQFGKPVTLSCSQTLNHNVMYWYQQKSSQAPKLLFHYYDKDFNNEADTPDNFQSRRPNTSFCFLDIRSPGLGDTAMYLCATSSRQGGEQYFGPGTRLTVT.

With regard to this clonotype: A clone one base away is much larger, so this may be a read error. The chain carries TRBV4-3 and TRBJ1-2; 10 nucleotides agree with TRBD1. From germline, CDR1 is LGHNA and CDR2 YSLEER. CDR3 length equals 17 residues. In DNA, the CDR3 is TGCGCCGGCAGCCAAGAATGGGACAGGGGCTCCCCCTATGGCTACACCTTC. It specifies CAGSQEWDRGSPYGYTF.

The CDR3 sequence is CASSSTTTASMHGYTF. In DNA form, the CDR3 reads TGTGCCAGCAGCTCTACAACGACAGCCTCCATGCATGGCTACACCTTC. The rearrangement links TRBV7-2 to TRBJ1-2; D might be TRBD1 (5 bases). This CDR3 spans 16 amino acids. Germline assignment: CDR1 SGHTA and CDR2 FQGNSA. The V and J ends lost 4 bases and 6 bases respectively, with 21 bases between them.

This clonotype turned up a few times. The chain couples TRBV6-5 to TRBJ1-1; D unresolved. This CDR3 region has 14 residues. Germline V CDR1 and CDR2: MNHEY, SVGAGI. Deletions cut 2 bases from V and 1 base from J, with 8 bases between. This chain's CDR3 is CASSYRSSNTEAFF. The CDR3 bases are TGTGCCAGCAGTTACAGGAGCTCGAACACTGAAGCTTTCTTT.

This clonotype was recorded many times. This chain connects TRBV10-2 to TRBJ2-5, with 10 nucleotides matching TRBD1. Trimming took 8 bases from V and 3 from J; bases not matched to a gene: 9. The CDR3 spans 15 residues. Germline V gives CDR1 WSHSY, CDR2 SAAADI. The CDR3 protein is CASGPGTGEEETQYF. The DNA of the CDR3 is TGCGCCAGCGGGCCAGGGACAGGGGAAGAAGAGACCCAGTACTTC.

Points on this clonotype: This may arise from a read error, as a much more abundant clone is one base away. V and J are TRBV20-1 and TRBJ2-5; D may be TRBD2 (6 bases). Matching the DNA end better, TRBJ2-7 makes the J call doubtful. CDR1 and CDR2 from the germline V gene are DFQATT and SNEGSKA (reference sequence). The CDR3 is 14 residues long. The CDR3 sequence is CSASPRGGTSEQYF. The CDR3 DNA sequence: TGCAGTGCTAGTCCGCGGGGAGGAACTAGCGAGCAGTACTTC.

CDR3 amino acids: CASSEGDRVETEAFF. The CDR3 DNA sequence: TGTGCCAGCAGCGAAGGGGACAGGGTTGAAACTGAAGCTTTCTTT. The chain couples TRBV9 to TRBJ1-1, with 9 bases that match TRBD1. V lost 3 bases to trimming and J lost 5 bases; unmatched junction nucleotides: 8. The CDR3 loop spans 15 amino acids. Per the germline V gene, CDR1 is SGDLS and CDR2 is YYNGEE.

This clonotype was counted a single time. The V call is TRBV7-9, the J call TRBJ1-1, with D possibly TRBD1 on 6 matching bases. The CDR3 totals 15 residues. V shed 0 bases and J shed 5 bases, with 13 bases lying between them. The germline CDR1 and CDR2 sequences are SEHNR and FQNEAQ (reference sequence). CDR3 sequence (DNA): TGTGCCAGCAGCTTAGCGCTGGGGGCGAGGACTGAAGCTTTCTTT. It encodes CASSLALGARTEAFF.

This clonotype was seen ten or more times. The chain recombines TRBV20-1 with TRBJ2-3; TRBD2 matches at 8 bases. The CDR3 loop spans 15 amino acids. V shed 3 bases and J 2 bases; nucleotides not matched to a gene: 7. Germline CDR1 reads DFQATT; CDR2 reads SNEGSKA (reference sequence). Here the CDR3 DNA reads TGCAGTGCTAGGACGGGAGGGGCCCTCACAGATACGCAGTATTTT. It specifies CSARTGGALTDTQYF.

This clonotype has more than one count but fewer than ten. The CDR3 DNA follows: TGTGCCAGCAGCTTACAAGATGAAAAACTGTTTTTT. It encodes CASSLQDEKLFF. This chain connects TRBV7-8 to TRBJ1-4; D not certain. This CDR3 comprises 12 residues. The V and J ends lost 2 bases and 6 bases respectively, with 4 bases between them. The germline gives CDR1 SGHVS, CDR2 FQNEAQ.

The V gene is TRBV30, the J gene TRBJ1-1; the D is unclear. Germline V gives CDR1 GTSNPN, CDR2 SVGIG (reference sequence). Trimming cost V 2 bases and J 6 bases, with 4 bases left between them. CDR3 length: 10 amino acids. In DNA form, the CDR3 reads TGTGCCTGGAGTCGAGCTGAAGCTTTCTTT. It encodes CAWSRAEAFF.